Given below is one T cell receptor beta chain in context. As yet, its antigen is unknown. This record comes from a study of blood T cells in healthy people across ages. Study results and limitations: Higher diversity, along with more naive CD4+ cells, distinguished long-lived donors from aged donors. Roughly linear age-related decline in beta diversity appeared, significant by age approximately 41.

Every sample had a minimum of 6.5 million PBMCs isolated. For the second PCR, which ran for roughly 7 to 11 cycles, a sample-barcoded 5' primer and a J-beta primer mix were used. TCRdb fed the 5' RACE reads into MiXCR, producing one record per CDR3 protein. Here the sample spans about 640,000 distinct CDR3 sequences, about 54% being singletons. Trimming removed 6 bases from V and 8 bases from J, with 13 bases in between. CDR3 length: 12 residues. The chain is built from TRBV12-3 or TRBV12-4 and TRBJ1-2; no clear D gene. The sequence was collected from a man in his 60s in good health. The sample consisted of blood. The CDR3 protein is CASRHLEGGYTF. The CDR3 bases are TGTGCCAGCAGACACTTGGAGGGCGGCTACACCTTC.